Below, 18 T cell receptor beta chains from the same sample are listed, as sequenced in a study of PD-1 blockade in classical Hodgkin lymphoma. Each patient's relapse followed autologous stem cell transplantation, and brentuximab vedotin exposure varied. By magnetic negative selection, CD4+ T cells were purified from thawed PBMCs. Sequencing used immunoSEQ multiplex PCR; TCRdb keeps in-frame clones, though not all of them. Here the sample spans about 35,000 clones, 90% being singletons. Source: CD4+ T cells from blood, taken at baseline. These receptors came from a human donor with classical Hodgkin lymphoma.

The V and J genes are TRBV25-1 and TRBJ1-1, with unresolved D. The CDR3 runs to 13 residues. V dropped 2 bases and J dropped 5 bases, with 9 bases sitting between them. The germline V gene has CDR1 MGHDK and CDR2 SYGVNS. The CDR3: CASSEMGRTEAFF. The CDR3 nucleotides are TGTGCCAGCAGTGAAATGGGGAGGACTGAAGCTTTCTTT.

The CDR3 spells CATASLSGASYEQYF. DNA of the CDR3: TGTGCCACCGCGTCCCTCTCGGGGGCCTCCTACGAGCAGTACTTC. V usage is TRBV19 and J usage is TRBJ2-7; D possibly uses TRBD1 or TRBD2 (6 bases each). Trimming took off 10 bases at V and 0 bases at J, with 19 bases between the two ends. CDR1 and CDR2 (germline): LNHDA, SQIVND (reference sequence). The CDR3 spans 15 residues.

The genes are TRBV28 and TRBJ2-7; 9 nucleotides align to TRBD1. The CDR3 has 17 residues. The germline CDR1 and CDR2 sequences are MDHEN and SYDVKM. J was trimmed by 3 bases and V by 1 base; bases with no gene match: 10. CDR3 DNA: TGTGCCAGCAGTTTATCGGTCCTGGGACAGGGAAACTACGAGCAGTACTTC. It is translated as CASSLSVLGQGNYEQYF. The variable domain in full, with the rest retrieved from reference TRBV28 and TRBJ2-7, is DVKVTQSSRYLVKRTGEKVFLECVQDMDHENMFWYRQDPGLGLRLIYFSYDVKMKEKGDIPEGYSVSREKKERFSLILESASTNQTSMYLCASSLSVLGQGNYEQYFGPGTRLTVT.

The chain uses TRBV6-1 and TRBJ2-7, with 7 bases identical to TRBD1. The CDR3 length is 13 residues. The germline gives CDR1 MNHNS, CDR2 SASEGT. V shed 8 bases, J shed 4 bases, and the junction held 8 bases outside the gene matches. CDR3 coding DNA: TGTGCCAGCCACCCCGGGACAGCTTACGAGCAGTACTTC. Translated: CASHPGTAYEQYF.

CDR3 protein: CASSSPPTDTQYF. CDR3 in DNA: TGCGCCAGCAGCTCCCCCCCTACAGATACGCAGTATTTT. The chain combines TRBV5-1 with TRBJ2-3; D is unclear. The germline CDR1 and CDR2 sequences are SGHRS and YFSETQ. Between the trimmed V and J ends, which lost 3 bases and 3 bases, there was a span of 8 bases. CDR3 size: 13 residues.

This clone was observed a single time. This chain connects TRBV27 to TRBJ1-1, with D perhaps TRBD1 (5 bases). This CDR3 region has 13 residues. Germline-derived CDR1 and CDR2 are MNHEY and SMNVEV (reference sequence). The V and J ends lost 6 bases and 3 bases respectively, with 11 bases between them. CDR3 nucleotide sequence: TGTGCCAGCAGACGGGTACAGGACACTGAAGCTTTCTTT. Encoded protein: CASRRVQDTEAFF.

This clone has a single count. The rearrangement joins TRBV30 to TRBJ2-7; a weak D match, TRBD1 (6 bases). From germline, CDR1 is GTSNPN and CDR2 SVGIG (reference sequence). V was trimmed by 0 bases and J by 0 bases, leaving 12 bases between them. The CDR3 extends over 15 amino acids. CDR3 sequence: CAWSVLSRGSYEQYF. For the CDR3, the DNA is TGTGCCTGGAGTGTACTTTCCAGGGGCTCCTACGAGCAGTACTTC. The full variable domain, in which reference TRBV30 and TRBJ2-7 provide the parts outside the CDR3, is SQTIHQWPATLVQPVGSPLSLECTVEGTSNPNLYWYRQAAGRGLQLLFYSVGIGQISSEVPQNLSASRPQDRQFILSSKKLLLSDSGFYLCAWSVLSRGSYEQYFGPGTRLTVT.

The J gene is TRBJ1-1, the V gene TRBV2; 10 bases are a match to TRBD1. J gave up 11 bases and V 11 bases, and 14 bases lay outside the gene matches. The germline V gene has CDR1 SNHLY and CDR2 FYNNEI. This CDR3 region has 13 residues. CDR3 loop: CAGDRGQAVEAFF. The CDR3 DNA sequence: TGTGCCGGGGACAGGGGACAAGCCGTCGAGGCTTTCTTT.

The chain joins TRBV5-1 to TRBJ1-1, with D possibly being TRBD1 (5 bases). Trimming pared 4 bases from V and 0 bases from J, leaving 13 bases between. The CDR3 loop spans 15 amino acids. Germline CDR1 SGHRS, CDR2 YFSETQ. In DNA, the CDR3 is TGCGCCAGCAGCATAGGGGTAGGCATGAACACTGAAGCTTTCTTT. It codes for CASSIGVGMNTEAFF.

The V call is TRBV9, the J call TRBJ2-7; TRBD2 agrees at 7 bases. The CDR3 is made up of 14 amino acids. The ends lost 4 bases at V and 2 bases at J; junction bases unmatched: 6. Germline V gene data show CDR1 as SGDLS and CDR2 as YYNGEE. CDR3 sequence reads: CASSTGLGTYEQYF. In nucleotides, the CDR3 is TGTGCCAGCAGCACCGGACTAGGAACCTACGAGCAGTACTTC.

The J gene is TRBJ1-2, the V gene TRBV6-5; D ambiguous. In germline, CDR1 is MNHEY, CDR2 SVGAGI. The V and J ends lost 5 bases and 1 base respectively, with 8 bases between them. The CDR3 loop spans 13 amino acids. The CDR3 is CASSRGLNYGYTF. CDR3 nucleotides: TGTGCCAGCAGTCGAGGGCTTAACTATGGCTACACCTTC.

This clone has a single count. The gene calls are TRBV2 and TRBJ2-3; 11 nucleotides agree with TRBD2. This CDR3 is 14 amino acids long. The V segment lost 7 bases and the J segment 8 bases; nucleotides outside the gene matches: 8. Germline-derived CDR1 and CDR2 are SNHLY and FYNNEI. CDR3 nucleotides: TGTGCCAGCACCATAGCGGGAGGGGTTGTTACGCAGTATTTT. Translating it yields CASTIAGGVVTQYF.

The chain recombines TRBV2 with TRBJ1-5; TRBD1 aligns across 7 bases. This CDR3 spans 15 amino acids. V was pared by 6 bases and J by 2 bases, with 7 bases of the junction left unmatched. Germline lookup yields CDR1 SNHLY and CDR2 FYNNEI. CDR3 sequence (DNA): TGTGCCAGCAGCGTCGACAGGGTGGGCAATCAGCCCCAGCATTTT. This gives the protein CASSVDRVGNQPQHF.

This chain connects TRBV28 to TRBJ2-7; 10 bases are a match to TRBD2. V was pared by 5 bases and J by 2 bases, with 6 bases of the junction left unmatched. CDR3 length: 15 amino acids. Germline V CDR1 and CDR2: MDHEN, SYDVKM. CDR3 in amino acids: CASSPSGRGTYEQYF. The CDR3 region has the DNA TGTGCCAGCAGTCCGAGCGGGAGGGGGACCTACGAGCAGTACTTC.

This chain links TRBV10-3 with TRBJ2-1, with 10 positions matching TRBD2. Germline trimming cut 7 bases from V and 4 bases from J; bases unmatched to any gene: 10. This CDR3 comprises 16 residues. Per germline, CDR1 ENHRY and CDR2 SYGVKD. The CDR3 spells CAITTTGLADYNEQFF. CDR3 bases: TGTGCCATCACCACCACCGGACTAGCGGATTACAATGAGCAGTTCTTC.

J is TRBJ2-7 and V is TRBV7-7, with 13 bases identical to TRBD2. The CDR3 sequence is 15 residues long. V lost 6 bases to trimming and J lost 5 bases; unmatched junction nucleotides: 7. The germline V gene encodes CDR1 SSHAT and CDR2 FNYEAQ (reference sequence). The CDR3 nucleotides are TGTGCCAGCAGTACTGGACTAGCGGGAGCTAACGAGCAGTACTTC. Translating it yields CASSTGLAGANEQYF.

The chain joins TRBV25-1 to TRBJ2-2; D is unresolved. Trimming shortened V by 2 bases and J by 1 base, and 5 bases separated the two germline ends. This CDR3 is built from 14 residues. Germline CDR1 MGHDK, CDR2 SYGVNS. The CDR3 region has the DNA TGTGCCAGCAGTGAAAGAGGGAACACCGGGGAGCTGTTTTTT. Its protein product is CASSERGNTGELFF.

The rearrangement joins TRBV27 to TRBJ2-1; 12 positions agree with TRBD2. In germline, CDR1 is MNHEY, CDR2 SMNVEV (reference sequence). Trimming at V came to 5 bases and at J to 4 bases, leaving 0 bases not matched to a gene. CDR3 length equals 14 residues. CDR3 nucleotides: TGTGCCAGCAGTGGACTAGCGGGGTACAATGAGCAGTTCTTC. It is translated as CASSGLAGYNEQFF.